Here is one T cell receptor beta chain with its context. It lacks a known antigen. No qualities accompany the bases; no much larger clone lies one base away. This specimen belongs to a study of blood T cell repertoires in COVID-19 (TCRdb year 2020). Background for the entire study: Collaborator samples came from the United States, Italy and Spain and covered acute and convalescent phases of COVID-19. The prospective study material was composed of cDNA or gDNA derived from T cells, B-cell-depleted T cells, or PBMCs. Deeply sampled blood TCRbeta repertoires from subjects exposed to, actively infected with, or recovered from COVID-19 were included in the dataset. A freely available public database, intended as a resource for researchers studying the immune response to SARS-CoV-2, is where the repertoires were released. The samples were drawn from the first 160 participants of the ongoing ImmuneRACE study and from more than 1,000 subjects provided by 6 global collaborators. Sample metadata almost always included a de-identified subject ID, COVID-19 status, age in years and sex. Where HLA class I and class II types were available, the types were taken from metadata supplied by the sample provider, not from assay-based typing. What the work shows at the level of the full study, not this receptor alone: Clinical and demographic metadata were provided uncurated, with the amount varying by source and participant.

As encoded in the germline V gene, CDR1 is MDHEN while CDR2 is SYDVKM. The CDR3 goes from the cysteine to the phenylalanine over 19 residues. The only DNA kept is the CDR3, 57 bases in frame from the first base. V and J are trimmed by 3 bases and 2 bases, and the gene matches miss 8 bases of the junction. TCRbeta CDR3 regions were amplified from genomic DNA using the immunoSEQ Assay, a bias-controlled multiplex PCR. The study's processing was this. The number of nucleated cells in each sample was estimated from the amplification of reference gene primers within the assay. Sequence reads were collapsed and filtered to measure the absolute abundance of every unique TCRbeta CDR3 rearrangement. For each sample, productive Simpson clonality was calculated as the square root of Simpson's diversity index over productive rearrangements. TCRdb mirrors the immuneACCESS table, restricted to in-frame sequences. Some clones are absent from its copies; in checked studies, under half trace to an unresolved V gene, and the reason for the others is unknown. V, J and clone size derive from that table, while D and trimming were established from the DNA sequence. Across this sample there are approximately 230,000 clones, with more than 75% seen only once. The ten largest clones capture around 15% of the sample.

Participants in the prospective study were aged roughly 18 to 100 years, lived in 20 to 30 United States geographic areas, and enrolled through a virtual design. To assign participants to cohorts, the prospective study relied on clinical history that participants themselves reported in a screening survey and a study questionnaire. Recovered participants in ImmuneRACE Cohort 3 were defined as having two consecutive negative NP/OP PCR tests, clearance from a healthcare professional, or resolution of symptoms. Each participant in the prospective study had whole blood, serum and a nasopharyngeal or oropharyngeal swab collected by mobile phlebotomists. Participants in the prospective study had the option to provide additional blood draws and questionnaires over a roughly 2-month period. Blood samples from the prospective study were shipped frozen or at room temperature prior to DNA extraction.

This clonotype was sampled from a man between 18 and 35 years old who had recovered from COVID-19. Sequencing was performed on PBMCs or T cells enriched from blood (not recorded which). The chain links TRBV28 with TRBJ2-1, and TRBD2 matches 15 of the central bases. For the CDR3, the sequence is CASSLLGLAGGGAYNEQFF. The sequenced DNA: TGTGCCAGCAGTTTGTTGGGACTAGCGGGGGGAGGCGCCTACAATGAGCAGTTCTTC.